This T cell receptor beta chain appears in the sequencing data of a study of tumor and adjacent non-tumor tissue in lung cancer. Study summary: Aged about 31 to 80 years, patients included roughly ten men and several women with stage I to III disease. About 4.17 million productive TCRbeta reads were obtained per sample on average.

The CDR3 loop spans 15 amino acids. RNA was extracted from bulk tissue without any cell sorting. Distant lung tissue was collected more than 3 cm away from the tumor edge. Between August and November 2014, newly diagnosed, chemotherapy-naive lung cancer patients underwent thoracic surgery in China. Of note for this clonotype: Its antigen is unknown. A much larger clone differs from this one at a single base, so this may be a read error.

Study-wide results and limits: In normal lung, the top 100 clones were significantly more dominant than in tumor.

The library came from three nested PCR rounds adapted from ARM-PCR protocols. A single record per CDR3 protein comes from TCRdb applying MiXCR to the multiplex PCR reads. The repertoire consists of roughly 75,000 distinct CDR3 sequences, with approximately 81% occurring once and the leading ten covering approximately 51%. Sequenced sample: distant non-tumor lung tissue. The TCR comes from a man in his 60s with non-small cell lung cancer. The rearrangement joins TRBV12-3 or TRBV12-4 to TRBJ1-4, with 11 bases identical to TRBD1. Here the CDR3 DNA reads TGTGACAGCAGTATAGGGACAGGGGGAGGTGAAAAACTGTTTTTT. The encoded protein is CDSSIGTGGGEKLFF.